The T cell receptor beta chain described here comes from a study of cytomegalovirus exposure and HLA in healthy donors. General study points: In a later analysis, a missense DCLRE1C variant was linked to TCR beta V- and J-gene trimming. Confirmation was obtained in vitro that a few CMV-associated chains are specific for CMV antigens. The study assumed roughly uniform donor sequencing depth for presence/absence analyses.

PCR was performed using 60 Vbeta and 13 Jbeta primers. Per the authors' pipeline: Later work found 80 million to 85 million unique TCR beta chains, with roughly 11 million shared. Some clones are missing from TCRdb's copy, which holds only in-frame ones; the method was immunoSEQ multiplex PCR. V, J and clone size reflect that table, while D and trimming were determined from the DNA. The sample has tens of thousands of clones, and its top ten clones hold roughly 15%. Of note for this clone: Its antigen is not identified.

The CDR3 sequence is 12 residues long. From germline, CDR1 is MNHEY and CDR2 SVGAGI. The clonotype was recovered from a boy younger than 18 in good health and CMV-seronegative. The sequenced material came from PBMCs. This sequence joins TRBV6-5 and TRBJ2-7; D might be TRBD1 (5 bases). CDR3 nucleotides: TGTGCTCCCCGTCCAGGGACCTACGAGCAGTACTTC. This sequence encodes CAPRPGTYEQYF.